This passage covers 12 T cell receptor beta chains from one sample sequenced in a study of T cell changes during pregnancy in multiple sclerosis. Produced via immunoSEQ multiplex PCR; TCRdb's table is partial and in-frame only. The sample yields 90,000 to 120,000 clones, less than 95% seen once. The input for sequencing was peripheral blood, taken in the third trimester of pregnancy. The receptors originated from a female donor in good health, enrolled as a control in a pregnancy study.

This chain joins TRBV11-2 and TRBJ1-4, with TRBD1 as a possible D gene (5 bases). This CDR3 spans 14 amino acids. Germline V gene sequence: CDR1 SGHAT, CDR2 FQNNGV. Trimming took 2 bases from V and 5 from J, leaving 9 bases between them. CDR3 nucleotides: TGTGCCAGCAGCTTAAGGGGAAGCAATGAAAAACTGTTTTTT. Amino acid sequence: CASSLRGSNEKLFF.

The chain employs TRBV5-5 and TRBJ1-2, with D unclear. The CDR3 spans 14 residues. Germline CDR1 and CDR2: SGHKS and YYEKEE (reference sequence). V shed 4 bases and J shed 6 bases, with 16 bases lying between them. The CDR3 spells CASSPVLGGHGYTF. The CDR3 DNA follows: TGTGCCAGCAGCCCGGTCCTCGGTGGTCATGGCTACACCTTC.

The CDR3 loop reads CATRDRGAYEQYF. CDR3 sequence (DNA): TGTGCCACCCGGGACAGGGGGGCCTACGAGCAGTACTTC. V is TRBV25-1 and J is TRBJ2-7, with 11 nucleotides matching TRBD1. The CDR3 spans 13 residues. V lost 10 bases and J lost 2; bases outside the gene matches: 4. Per the germline V gene, CDR1 is MGHDK and CDR2 is SYGVNS.

About this clone: This specimen includes other DNA sequences encoding the same CDR3. The chain carries TRBV11-3 and TRBJ2-7; TRBD2 matches at 8 bases. The V gene end was trimmed by 5 bases and the J gene end by 4 bases; junction bases not matched to a gene: 4. The germline V gene has CDR1 SGHNT and CDR2 YENEEA. The CDR3 length is 13 residues. The CDR3 DNA reads TGTGCCAGCAGCCCCGGGGGGGCGTACGAGCAGTACTTC. Translation: CASSPGGAYEQYF.

The rearrangement links TRBV6-1 to TRBJ2-1, with TRBD2 matching 8 bases. The germline gives CDR1 MNHNS, CDR2 SASEGT. This CDR3 has 15 amino acids. Unmatched junction bases numbered 9, after V lost 7 bases and J lost 4 bases. CDR3 bases: TGTGCCAGCATCCCGGGGGGGTTAGGGTACAATGAGCAGTTCTTC. It encodes CASIPGGLGYNEQFF.

This sequence joins TRBV7-2 and TRBJ1-2; 11 nucleotides align to TRBD1. The CDR3 totals 21 residues. The germline CDR1 and CDR2 sequences are SGHTA and FQGNSA. Trimming cost V 0 bases and J 0 bases; bases outside gene matches: 15. Here the CDR3 DNA reads TGTGCCAGCAGCTTAGCCCCCGTAGCCGGACAGGGGGCTTTTGCTAACTATGGCTACACCTTC. This translates into CASSLAPVAGQGAFANYGYTF.

This clone was observed a single time. The chain joins TRBV16 to TRBJ1-2; unclear D gene. V was pared by 2 bases and J by 3 bases, with 13 bases between. The CDR3 has 15 residues. CDR1 and CDR2 from the germline V gene are KGHSY and FQNENV. The CDR3 DNA sequence: TGTGCCAGCAGCCAACGACCTAACCGGGACTATGGCTACACCTTC. As protein: CASSQRPNRDYGYTF.

The rearrangement uses TRBV11-3 and TRBJ1-4, with 7 bases that match TRBD1. The CDR3 length is 15 residues. V lost 1 base to trimming and J lost 5 bases; unmatched junction nucleotides: 4. Germline CDR1 and CDR2: SGHNT and YENEEA. CDR3 residues: CASSLVGTVNEKLFF. CDR3 bases: TGTGCCAGCAGCTTAGTCGGGACAGTGAATGAAAAACTGTTTTTT.

This chain connects TRBV11-2 to TRBJ1-2; 7 bases agree with TRBD1. Looked up from germline, CDR1 is SGHAT and CDR2 is FQNNGV. The length of the CDR3 is 17 residues. J gave up 4 bases and V 0 bases, and 11 bases lay outside the gene matches. The CDR3 loop is CASSLELQGRIGYGYTF. DNA for the CDR3: TGTGCCAGCAGCTTAGAGTTACAGGGGAGAATTGGCTATGGCTACACCTTC.

This chain uses TRBV7-8 with TRBJ1-2, with D possibly TRBD1 on 5 matching bases. The V end lost 0 bases, the J end lost 2 bases, and 10 bases lay between the germline ends. The CDR3 is made up of 15 amino acids. Looked up from germline, CDR1 is SGHVS and CDR2 is FQNEAQ. CDR3 bases: TGTGCCAGCAGCTTAGCTCCCGACAGCAACTATGGCTACACCTTC. It translates to CASSLAPDSNYGYTF.

The CDR3 protein is CASSLGQLSTDTQYF. The CDR3 nucleotides are TGCGCCAGCAGCTTGGGACAGTTAAGCACAGATACGCAGTATTTT. The chain has TRBV5-1 and TRBJ2-3; tentatively, D is TRBD1 (5 bases). CDR1 SGHRS and CDR2 YFSETQ come from the germline V gene. CDR3 length: 15 amino acids. Trimming cost V 0 bases and J 0 bases, with 8 bases left between them.

The table lists this clone with a count of one. The CDR3 DNA is TGCAGTGCTGGTAGCGTAGATACGCAGTATTTT. Its translation is CSAGSVDTQYF. V gene TRBV20-1 combines with J gene TRBJ2-3, with D perhaps matching TRBD2 (5 bases). Trimming cost V 5 bases and J 5 bases, with 8 bases left between them. CDR3 length: 11 amino acids. Germline V gene lookup returns CDR1 DFQATT and CDR2 SNEGSKA (reference sequence).